This T cell receptor (beta chain) stems from a study of blood T cell repertoires in COVID-19. Authors' data handling: Estimation of nucleated cell counts relied on the amplification of reference gene primers. Repertoires were generated with immunoSEQ multiplex PCR, while TCRdb's copy carries only in-frame clones and drops some. V, J and clone size are those of that table, while D and trimming were read from the DNA. The sample shows fewer than 65,000 clones, under 90% of them seen only once. The CDR3 loop spans 15 amino acids. Germline assignment: CDR1 SGHKS and CDR2 YYEKEE (reference sequence). The J segment lost 3 bases and the V segment lost 1 base, leaving 5 bases of the junction unmatched.

The sequence derives from a human donor in a cohort sampled during active COVID-19. The rearrangement uses TRBV5-5 and TRBJ2-7; 9 bases are shared with TRBD1. The sample was peripheral blood. CDR3 sequence: CASSLSGTGIYEQYF. CDR3 in DNA: TGTGCCAGCAGCTTGAGTGGGACAGGGATCTACGAGCAGTACTTC.